This T cell receptor (beta chain) comes out of a study of PD-1 blockade in classical Hodgkin lymphoma. The CDR3 length is 14 residues. V lost 1 base to trimming and J lost 0 bases, with 5 bases between them. The germline V gene has CDR1 MGHRA and CDR2 YSYEKL. Overall study results and limits: Reported findings placed baseline TCR diversity lower in newly diagnosed patients (compared with healthy donors). Baseline diversity in complete responders resembled that of newly diagnosed patients. Sources of repertoire differences remain undefined, possibly disease activity or prior therapy.

All the patients suffered relapse after autologous stem cell transplantation, and brentuximab vedotin exposure differed. Responses achieved at best were complete response, partial response or progressive disease. Sequencing used immunoSEQ multiplex PCR; TCRdb keeps in-frame clones, though not all of them. The table records about 94,000 clones, roughly 89% of them present only once. Comments on this clone: Its antigen is currently unknown.

This specimen was peripheral blood mononuclear cells (PBMCs), taken before the second cycle of nivolumab. This sequence originates from a human donor with classical Hodgkin lymphoma. This rearrangement joins TRBV4-1 to TRBJ2-3; D not resolved. CDR3 coding DNA: TGCGCCAGCAGCCAAGTCACCAGCACAGATACGCAGTATTTT. The encoded protein is CASSQVTSTDTQYF.